This entry describes one T cell receptor beta chain. Antigen: not known. The time point is: pretreatment peripheral blood. All patients carried locally advanced or metastatic urothelial carcinoma. These data come from a study of PD-L1 blockade in urothelial cancer. Across the study: Prior exposure to chemotherapy in patients amounted to 0 to 3 regimens received. After treatment start, blood was analyzed at 3 weeks (second dose) and at 6 weeks. Study-wide results and limits: When measured at 3 weeks, tumor-associated blood clones expanded more in durable-benefit patients.

Profiled with immunoSEQ multiplex PCR; TCRdb holds only in-frame clones, not every one. The repertoire holds about 81,000 clones, with around four fifths as singletons. Trimming shortened V by 2 bases and J by 8 bases, and 12 bases separated the two germline ends. The germline V gene encodes CDR1 GTSNPN and CDR2 SVGIG (reference sequence). The CDR3 has 13 amino acids. The V gene is TRBV30, the J gene TRBJ1-4; perhaps TRBD1 as D (5 bases). The TCR comes from a man in his forties or fifties with urothelial cancer. The sample was PBMCs, taken around atezolizumab (anti-PD-L1) treatment. In DNA form, the CDR3 reads TGTGCCTGGAGTTGGGGCTTACAGGAAAAACTGTTTTTT. Translating gives CAWSWGLQEKLFF.